This TCR beta chain was retrieved from a study of regulatory T cells in long-lasting Graves disease. As regards this clonotype: The antigen is unknown.

This sample's time point: newly diagnosed GD, antithyroid drugs for less than 3 months. Construction of the TCR library relied on RNA isolated from PBMCs. Study results and limitations: TRBV28, TRBJ1-2 and TRBJ2-5 emerged as the favored segments in persistent disease. Those with persistent Graves' had less TCR diversity than newly diagnosed patients.

Trimming stripped 3 bases from V and 4 bases from J, with 6 bases between. Germline CDR1 and CDR2: SQVTM and ANQGSEA. This CDR3 has 11 amino acids. With iRepertoire HTBI primers and Arm-PCR of CDR3 regions, TCR beta libraries were built. TCRdb called the multiplex PCR reads again in MiXCR, with one record for every CDR3 protein. The table shows hundreds of thousands of distinct CDR3 sequences, with less than 20% occurring only once. This same sample was also taken into another study, of T cells in Graves' hyperthyroidism and ophthalmopathy. As that study records: Most thyroid clonotypes with frequency above 0.001 were detected in blood.

V gene TRBV29-1 combines with J gene TRBJ1-1; D not certain. The specimen was peripheral blood mononuclear cells (PBMCs), collected at new diagnosis, from a patient treated with antithyroid drugs. The clonotype originates from a woman in her twenties or thirties with Graves disease. The CDR3 sequence is CSVDRCTEAFF. CDR3 bases: TGCAGCGTTGATCGCTGCACTGAAGCTTTCTTT.